The sequence of this T cell receptor (beta chain) was determined in a study of OX40 agonist ivuxolimab in advanced cancers. Study context: Allowance was made for prior anti-PD-1, anti-PD-L1 or anti-CTLA-4 therapy, and roughly 39% had some.

Baseline was the first blood sampling point, followed by cycle 4 day 1 and cycle 7 day 1. Data came from immunoSEQ multiplex PCR; TCRdb stores just in-frame clones and leaves some out. The sample includes about 99,000 clones, 95% to 96% seen only once; the top ten take about 2.1%. A remark on this clone: Its antigen is unidentified.

Findings and caveats of the study: By week 6 at 0.1 to 3.0 mg/kg, blood CD4+ and CD8+ T cells had expanded clonally. Relative to CD4+ cells, CD8+ T cells on average had more expanded clones.

Trimming took 1 base from V and 7 from J; bases not matched to a gene: 7. The CDR3 sequence is 15 residues long. Germline CDR1 MNHEY, CDR2 SMNVEV (reference sequence). The chain employs TRBV27 and TRBJ2-3; 8 bases align to TRBD2. This TCR was sampled from an adult with an advanced solid tumor such as melanoma, head and neck, liver or kidney cancer. The sample in question was CD4+ or CD8+ T cells sorted from blood, obtained in a trial of the OX40 agonist ivuxolimab. The CDR3 protein is CASSLLREVPHTQYF. The DNA for the CDR3 is TGTGCCAGCAGTTTATTGCGGGAGGTCCCTCATACGCAGTATTTT.